This T cell receptor (beta chain) appears in the sequencing data of a study of T cell responses to AZD1222 COVID-19 vaccine (dated by TCRdb to the early 2020s). For context, the study as a whole: A total of over 230 trial participants underwent TCR sequencing, of whom some 210 received two doses of AZD1222 and some 26 received two doses of the MenACWY control vaccine. Enrollment into the trials was organized by age into subgroups of 18-55, 56-69 and 70-plus years, and those subgroups contained roughly 150, 30 and 60 TCR-sequenced participants, respectively.

The sample's time point label, decoded: about 28 days (+/-7) after the second vaccine dose. Because spike-specific TCR depth and breadth did not differ between the two schedules, AZD1222 recipients who got a second dose at roughly 4 weeks were pooled with those who got a second dose at roughly 12 weeks. The vaccinee samples were drawn from two UK trials, COV001 and COV002, one of which was a single-blind randomized controlled phase 2/3 trial testing AZD1222 (ChAdOx1 nCoV-19) in healthy adults. Trial participant PBMC samples were collected at day 0 and day 28 after the second dose for TCRbeta chain sequencing. The CDR3 regions of human TCRbeta chains were subjected to immunosequencing. For the original study's pipeline: TCRs in the repertoires were compared against a reference library of SARS-CoV-2-specific TCRs that had been generated with the MIRA antigen-specificity platform. Breadth meant the fraction of unique TCRs that were SARS-CoV-2-associated, whereas depth meant the fraction of total T cells that were SARS-CoV-2-associated. Using the MIRA data, every spike-specific TCR was mapped to the spike region that the TCR reacted to and assigned to either a CD4 or a CD8 class. Log10-transformed breadth and depth values were compared by one-way ANOVA with Sidak's multiple comparisons tests. TCRdb mirrors the immuneACCESS table, restricted to in-frame sequences. Some clones are absent from its copies; in checked studies, under half trace to an unresolved V gene, and the reason for the others is unknown. V and J calls and clone size come straight from that table; D and trimming were deduced from the DNA. Present in this sample are more than 95,000 clones, around nine tenths of which were seen just once. The ten largest clones add up to around 7.1% of the sample.

Study-level results and caveats: Participants were mostly white British, with more females than males. The authors suggested clonal diversity may have been underestimated. After two AZD1222 doses, spike-specific TCR breadth and depth were significantly higher than at day 0 and than in MenACWY recipients. The vaccine-associated CD4 TCRs covered the entire spike protein, and the dominant responses fell in regions 160-218 and 743-854. Because no samples from the day 14 peak response were available, repertoires could be characterized only after the peak T cell response. The 56-69-year group was small, and its depth increase did not reach significance, likely because of low power. Epitopes outside the regions mutated in the B.1.351 and B.1.1.7 variants were reportedly recognized by nearly half of the unique spike-specific TCRs. Conclusions about previously exposed vaccinees are limited, since just a handful of AZD1222 recipients were seropositive for SARS-CoV-2 at baseline.

Sequences LNHDA (CDR1) and SQIVND (CDR2) are obtained from the germline V gene (reference sequence). Between the V and J ends, shortened by 8 bases and 3 bases respectively, the junction contains 20 bases. CDR3 length: 16 amino acids, cysteine to phenylalanine. Only the CDR3 portion is preserved as DNA: 48 bases, with reading frame beginning at the first base. With regard to this clone: Which antigen it targets is not known. No much larger clone is present one base from it, and per-base qualities are unavailable.

This TCR came from an adult who received the AZD1222 COVID-19 vaccine. This chain is built from TRBV19 and TRBJ1-3, with TRBD1 tentatively as D gene (6 bases match). Sequencing used peripheral blood, obtained 28 days after the second AZD1222 dose. The bases are TGTGCCAGTCGAGCCCTGGGGGACACCATTGGAAACACCATATATTTT. Its protein product is CASRALGDTIGNTIYF.